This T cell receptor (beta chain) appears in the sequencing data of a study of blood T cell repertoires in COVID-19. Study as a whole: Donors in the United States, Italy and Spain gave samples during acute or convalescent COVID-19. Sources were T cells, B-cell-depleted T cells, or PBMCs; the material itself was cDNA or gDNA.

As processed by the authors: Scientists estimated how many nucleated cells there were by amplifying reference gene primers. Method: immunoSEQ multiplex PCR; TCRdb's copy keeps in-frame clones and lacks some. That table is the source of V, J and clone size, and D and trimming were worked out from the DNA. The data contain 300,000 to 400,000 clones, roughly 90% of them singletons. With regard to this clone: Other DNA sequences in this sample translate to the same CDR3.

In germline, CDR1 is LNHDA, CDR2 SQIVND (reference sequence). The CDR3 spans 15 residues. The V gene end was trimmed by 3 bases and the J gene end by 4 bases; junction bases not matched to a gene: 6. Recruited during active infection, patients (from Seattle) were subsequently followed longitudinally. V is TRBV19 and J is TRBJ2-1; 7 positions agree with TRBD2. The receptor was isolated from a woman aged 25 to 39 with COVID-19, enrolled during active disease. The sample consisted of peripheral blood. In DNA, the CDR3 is TGTGCCAGTAGTATCTCCCCAGCGGGATACAATGAGCAGTTCTTC. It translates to CASSISPAGYNEQFF.